The next 10 T cell receptor beta chains were all read from a single sample in a study of blood T cell repertoires in COVID-19. The table came from immunoSEQ multiplex PCR; TCRdb's copy has only in-frame clones and leaves some out. Counted here are 10,000 to 13,000 clones, roughly 80% occurring once; the ten biggest clones make up over 9.5%. Material for sequencing was peripheral blood. The receptors originated from a human donor in a cohort sampled during active COVID-19.

The chain uses TRBV2 and TRBJ2-2, with D unclear. The germline V and J ends were trimmed by 8 bases and 1 base, with 8 bases remaining between them. This CDR3 comprises 13 residues. From germline, CDR1 is SNHLY and CDR2 FYNNEI. CDR3 nucleotide sequence: TGTGCCAGCTTCTCACAGAACACCGGGGAGCTGTTTTTT. It specifies CASFSQNTGELFF.

The chain links TRBV24-1 to TRBJ2-5, with 7 bases aligning to TRBD1. Germline assignment: CDR1 KGHDR and CDR2 SFDVKD. This CDR3 region has 15 residues. The junction had 7 bases not matched to a gene; V was cut back by 7 bases and J by 0 bases. The CDR3 DNA sequence: TGTGCCACCAGCAAGACAGGGTTTGACCAAGAGACCCAGTACTTC. It translates to CATSKTGFDQETQYF.

This chain joins TRBV5-1 and TRBJ2-1; 7 positions agree with TRBD1. This CDR3 has 16 residues. V shed 4 bases and J 3 bases; nucleotides not matched to a gene: 10. Germline V gives CDR1 SGHRS, CDR2 YFSETQ. CDR3: CASSKGQRDSYNEQFF. Here the CDR3 DNA reads TGCGCCAGCAGCAAAGGACAACGGGACAGCTACAATGAGCAGTTCTTC.

This clone was counted a few times. The chain joins TRBV19 to TRBJ1-5; 9 nucleotides align to TRBD1. This CDR3 region has 17 residues. Germline V gene lookup returns CDR1 LNHDA and CDR2 SQIVND (reference sequence). After removal of 4 bases from V and 7 bases from J, the junction contained 14 bases not matched to a gene. The CDR3 reads CASSTSGTGSRNQPQHF. The CDR3 nucleotides are TGTGCCAGTAGTACCTCCGGGACAGGGAGTCGGAACCAGCCCCAGCATTTT.

The chain recombines TRBV7-9 with TRBJ2-7; 7 bases map to TRBD1. This CDR3 spans 15 amino acids. Germline V CDR1 and CDR2: SEHNR, FQNEAQ (reference sequence). The trim removed 4 bases at V and 0 bases at J, leaving 6 bases unmatched. CDR3 loop: CASSSRTGVSYEQYF. CDR3 bases: TGTGCCAGCAGCTCAAGGACAGGAGTCTCCTACGAGCAGTACTTC.

The chain couples TRBV28 to TRBJ2-1; tentative D call: TRBD1 (6 bases). Germline V gene sequence: CDR1 MDHEN, CDR2 SYDVKM. The germline V and J ends were trimmed by 5 bases and 9 bases, with 14 bases remaining between them. This CDR3 has 13 amino acids. In nucleotides, the CDR3 is TGTGCCAGCAGTCTGTACAGGGTGGGTGAGCAGTTCTTC. This sequence encodes CASSLYRVGEQFF. The variable domain in full, with the rest retrieved from reference TRBV28 and TRBJ2-1, is DVKVTQSSRYLVKRTGEKVFLECVQDMDHENMFWYRQDPGLGLRLIYFSYDVKMKEKGDIPEGYSVSREKKERFSLILESASTNQTSMYLCASSLYRVGEQFFGPGTRLTVL.

The J gene is TRBJ2-3, the V gene TRBV28, with TRBD2 identical over 8 bases. CDR1 and CDR2 from the germline V gene are MDHEN and SYDVKM. The CDR3 covers 16 residues. After removal of 3 bases from V and 5 bases from J, the junction contained 10 bases not matched to a gene. The DNA for the CDR3 is TGTGCCAGCAGTTTCCAGAGCGGGAGTGATGGAGATACGCAGTATTTT. Encoded protein: CASSFQSGSDGDTQYF.

This chain's CDR3 is CASRHLPGQGNNQPQHF. DNA for the CDR3: TGTGCCAGCAGACACCTCCCGGGACAGGGGAACAATCAGCCCCAGCATTTT. The chain is built from TRBV7-6 and TRBJ1-5; 10 nucleotides match TRBD1. There are 17 residues in the CDR3. Germline V gene data show CDR1 as SGHVS and CDR2 as FNYEAQ. V trimming: 6 bases; J trimming: 3 bases; junction bases outside the gene matches: 11.

The V gene is TRBV19, the J gene TRBJ2-7; 8 bases are a match to TRBD2. V shed 3 bases, J shed 6 bases, and the junction held 10 bases outside the gene matches. Germline V CDR1 and CDR2: LNHDA, SQIVND (reference sequence). CDR3 length: 15 amino acids. Here the CDR3 DNA reads TGTGCCAGTAGTATCCCCCAGAAAGCGGGAGCCGAGCAGTACTTC. Amino acid sequence: CASSIPQKAGAEQYF.

The V gene is TRBV19, the J gene TRBJ1-1; possibly TRBD1 for D (5 bases). Germline-derived CDR1 and CDR2 are LNHDA and SQIVND (reference sequence). This CDR3 region has 16 residues. V was clipped by 7 bases and J by 0 bases, with 18 bases between them. CDR3 sequence (DNA): TGTGCCAGTAAACAACAGGAAGGGAAATTGAACACTGAAGCTTTCTTT. Amino acids: CASKQQEGKLNTEAFF. Full variable domain (outside the CDR3, taken from reference TRBV19 and TRBJ1-1): DGGITQSPKYLFRKEGQNVTLSCEQNLNHDAMYWYRQDPGQGLRLIYYSQIVNDFQKGDIAEGYSVSREKKESFPLTVTSAQKNPTAFYLCASKQQEGKLNTEAFFGQGTRLTVV.